The 25 T cell receptor beta chains in this list originate from one sample, sequenced in a study of T cell responses to AZD1222 COVID-19 vaccine. Sequenced by immunoSEQ multiplex PCR; TCRdb stores in-frame clones only, minus some. The sample holds around 150,000 clones; 80% to 95% are singletons and the top ten take approximately 5.4%. This sample comprised peripheral blood, obtained on day 0 of AZD1222 vaccination. The receptors derive from an adult in good health.

This chain joins TRBV18 and TRBJ1-1; D is ambiguous. The CDR3 runs 13 residues. V was shortened by 8 bases and J by 3 bases, with 13 bases between the two germline ends. Germline CDR1 and CDR2: KGHSH and LQKENI. CDR3 nucleotide sequence: TGTGCCAGCGGACCCCAGGTCTACACTGAAGCTTTCTTT. Protein product: CASGPQVYTEAFF.

V is TRBV2 and J is TRBJ2-3; TRBD2 might be the D (5 bases). CDR3 length: 13 residues. Trimming cost V 9 bases and J 1 base, with 11 bases left between them. In germline, CDR1 is SNHLY, CDR2 FYNNEI. CDR3 region: CARSEGGTDTQYF. The CDR3 nucleotides are TGTGCCAGGTCAGAGGGAGGCACAGATACGCAGTATTTT.

The J gene is TRBJ1-4, the V gene TRBV7-9; D is perhaps TRBD1 (5 bases). Per germline, CDR1 SEHNR and CDR2 FQNEAQ (reference sequence). V was pared by 1 base and J by 0 bases, with 18 bases between. This CDR3 has 19 amino acids. The CDR3 is CASSLGRVGEEATNEKLFF. The CDR3 DNA follows: TGTGCCAGCAGCTTAGGACGGGTGGGGGAAGAGGCAACTAATGAAAAACTGTTTTTT.

This chain links TRBV10-3 with TRBJ1-5; TRBD1 agrees at 10 bases. Germline CDR1 reads ENHRY; CDR2 reads SYGVKD. V shed 4 bases, J shed 0 bases, and the junction held 12 bases outside the gene matches. The CDR3 runs to 19 residues. CDR3 region: CAISAVGTGVPNSNQPQHF. The CDR3 DNA sequence: TGTGCCATCAGTGCGGTCGGGACAGGGGTCCCAAATAGCAATCAGCCCCAGCATTTT.

This clone was detected only a few times. This rearrangement joins TRBV7-2 to TRBJ2-1; TRBD1 aligns across 9 bases. The CDR3 is made up of 13 amino acids. After removal of 5 bases from V and 8 bases from J, the junction contained 4 bases not matched to a gene. Germline CDR1 is SGHTA and CDR2 is FQGNSA. The CDR3 DNA follows: TGTGCCAGCAGCCAGGGACAGGGCTATGAGCAGTTCTTC. This gives the protein CASSQGQGYEQFF.

The chain employs TRBV2 and TRBJ1-2; D may be TRBD1 (6 bases). V was clipped by 7 bases and J by 3 bases, with 15 bases between them. The CDR3 totals 14 residues. CDR1 and CDR2 from the germline V gene are SNHLY and FYNNEI. The CDR3 coding sequence is TGTGCCAGCATCGAAATAGACAGGTACTATGGCTACACCTTC. It specifies CASIEIDRYYGYTF. Full variable domain (remainder filled in from reference TRBV2 and TRBJ1-2): EPEVTQTPSHQVTQMGQEVILRCVPISNHLYFYWYRQILGQKVEFLVSFYNNEISEKSEIFDDQFSVERPDGSNFTLKIRSTKLEDSAMYFCASIEIDRYYGYTFGSGTRLTVV.

CDR3 sequence reads: CASSEIGQGDGYTF. The CDR3, as DNA: TGTGCCAGCAGTGAGATTGGACAGGGTGATGGCTACACCTTC. The chain carries TRBV6-1 and TRBJ1-2; TRBD1 aligns across 8 bases. With V trimmed by 3 bases and J by 6 bases, 6 bases remained unmatched. The V gene's germline CDR1 is MNHNS and CDR2 SASEGT. This CDR3 contains 14 residues.

This chain uses TRBV28 with TRBJ1-4; 7 nucleotides align to TRBD1. There are 15 residues in the CDR3. The germline V gene encodes CDR1 MDHEN and CDR2 SYDVKM. V was pared by 5 bases and J by 2 bases, with 5 bases of the junction left unmatched. The CDR3 is CASSTQGGTNEKLFF. CDR3 coding DNA: TGTGCCAGCAGTACCCAGGGGGGCACTAATGAAAAACTGTTTTTT. The entire variable domain, with the rest obtained from reference TRBV28 and TRBJ1-4, is as follows: DVKVTQSSRYLVKRTGEKVFLECVQDMDHENMFWYRQDPGLGLRLIYFSYDVKMKEKGDIPEGYSVSREKKERFSLILESASTNQTSMYLCASSTQGGTNEKLFFGSGTQLSVL.

The V gene is TRBV19, the J gene TRBJ2-3; 10 bases align to TRBD2. Germline CDR1 reads LNHDA; CDR2 reads SQIVND (reference sequence). The CDR3 sequence is 16 residues long. Trimming removed 3 bases from V and 0 bases from J; junction bases left unmatched: 3. CDR3 amino acids: CASSISSGGSTDTQYF. The CDR3 bases are TGTGCCAGTAGTATTTCTAGCGGGGGTAGCACAGATACGCAGTATTTT.

V and J are TRBV7-9 and TRBJ1-5; D unresolved. The germline CDR1 and CDR2 sequences are SEHNR and FQNEAQ (reference sequence). V lost 3 bases, J lost 1 base, and 1 base lay in between. CDR3 length: 12 amino acids. In nucleotides, the CDR3 is TGTGCCAGCAGCTTGAGCAATCAGCCCCAGCATTTT. Translating gives CASSLSNQPQHF.

This chain links TRBV28 with TRBJ1-3; D is unclear. This CDR3 has 15 residues. Per germline, CDR1 MDHEN and CDR2 SYDVKM. The V gene lost 7 bases and the J gene lost 0 bases, with 13 bases spanning the gap. The CDR3 protein is CASTPRGYSGNTIYF. The CDR3 bases are TGTGCCAGCACCCCTCGTGGGTACTCTGGAAACACCATATATTTT.

This clone was seen once. This chain uses TRBV7-2 with TRBJ2-7, with D perhaps TRBD2 (7 bases). Per germline, CDR1 SGHTA and CDR2 FQGNSA. The V end was cut by 5 bases, the J end by 4 bases, with 15 bases between. The CDR3 has 14 amino acids. In DNA, the CDR3 is TGTGCCAGCAGCCCGGGGAGGGGGGGTTACGAGCAGTACTTC. Translation: CASSPGRGGYEQYF.

V usage is TRBV5-5 and J usage is TRBJ2-5, with a tentative D call TRBD1 (6 bases). Germline V lookup: CDR1 SGHKS, CDR2 YYEKEE (reference sequence). V was cut by 4 bases and J by 5 bases, with 21 bases left in between. The CDR3 contains 16 residues. CDR3 sequence reads: CASSKNYQGSHETQYF. The CDR3 DNA reads as TGTGCCAGCAGCAAAAATTATCAGGGGTCCCACGAGACCCAGTACTTC.

The chain couples TRBV6-6 to TRBJ2-7, with 10 bases that match TRBD1. In germline, CDR1 is MNHNY, CDR2 SVGAGI (reference sequence). The V segment lost 6 bases and the J segment 2 bases; nucleotides outside the gene matches: 10. There are 16 residues in the CDR3. The CDR3 protein is CASRSLGTGVTYEQYF. In DNA form, the CDR3 reads TGTGCCAGCAGATCCCTCGGGACAGGGGTCACCTACGAGCAGTACTTC.

V and J are TRBV10-3 and TRBJ1-1; D is ambiguous. CDR1 ENHRY and CDR2 SYGVKD come from the germline V gene. The CDR3 loop spans 15 amino acids. Trimming pared 2 bases from V and 4 bases from J, leaving 14 bases between. The CDR3 here is CAISERPGGSTEAFF. Here the CDR3 DNA reads TGTGCCATCAGTGAGCGACCGGGTGGGAGCACTGAAGCTTTCTTT.

The V call is TRBV7-2, the J call TRBJ1-1; no firm D call. The CDR3 contains 10 residues. CDR1 and CDR2 (germline): SGHTA, FQGNSA. Trimming removed 1 base at V and 10 bases at J, with 4 bases between. Here the CDR3 DNA reads TGTGCCAGCAGCTTAGAACGAGCTTTCTTT. Its protein is CASSLERAFF.

This clone occurred once. V and J are TRBV2 and TRBJ2-5; 9 bases fit TRBD2. The CDR3 is made up of 15 amino acids. The germline CDR1 and CDR2 sequences are SNHLY and FYNNEI. The ends lost 4 bases at V and 5 bases at J; junction bases unmatched: 8. The CDR3 loop is CASSGREGLSETQYF. The CDR3 DNA follows: TGTGCCAGCAGTGGGCGGGAGGGCTTATCTGAGACCCAGTACTTC.

This chain links TRBV20-1 with TRBJ2-7; tentative D call: TRBD2 (6 bases). CDR1 and CDR2 (germline): DFQATT, SNEGSKA (reference sequence). The length of the CDR3 is 11 residues. Trimming pared 5 bases from V and 4 bases from J, leaving 9 bases between. DNA for the CDR3: TGCAGTGCTGGACTATTTTACGAGCAGTACTTC. This encodes CSAGLFYEQYF.

This chain joins TRBV5-4 and TRBJ2-3; TRBD1 matches 8 bases. After removal of 2 bases from V and 8 bases from J, the junction contained 10 bases not matched to a gene. The CDR3 runs 15 residues. The germline V gene encodes CDR1 SGHNT and CDR2 YYREEE (reference sequence). The CDR3 DNA follows: TGTGCCAGCAGCTTTCCCGGACAGGGCCTAGGTACGCAGTATTTT. As protein: CASSFPGQGLGTQYF.

V is TRBV3-1 (or the pseudogene TRBV3-2) and J is TRBJ2-7; no definite D call. Germline assignment: CDR1 LGHDT and CDR2 YNNKEL (reference sequence). V was cut by 0 bases and J by 3 bases, with 9 bases left in between. This CDR3 has 14 amino acids. CDR3 bases: TGTGCCAGCAGCCAAGACAGCGACCGCTACGAGCAGTACTTC. Protein: CASSQDSDRYEQYF.

This clone occurred once. V and J are TRBV19 and TRBJ1-2, with TRBD1 identical over 8 bases. The CDR3 consists of 13 residues. Germline loops: CDR1 LNHDA, CDR2 SQIVND (reference sequence). V was clipped by 6 bases and J by 4 bases; unmatched bases: 4. Written as DNA, the CDR3 is TGTGCCAGTAGGGGACAGGCTCTCTATGGCTACACCTTC. Translating it yields CASRGQALYGYTF.

This sequence joins TRBV19 and TRBJ1-2, with D possibly TRBD1 on 5 matching bases. The CDR3 consists of 12 residues. Germline CDR1 LNHDA, CDR2 SQIVND (reference sequence). Trimming pared 3 bases from V and 8 bases from J, leaving 10 bases between. CDR3 sequence (DNA): TGTGCCAGTAGTATCGGGGGTCTGGGCTACACCTTC. This gives the protein CASSIGGLGYTF.

This clone has a handful of counts. The rearrangement links TRBV7-9 to TRBJ2-3; 11 nucleotides line up with TRBD2. Trimming cost V 7 bases and J 1 base; bases outside gene matches: 4. Looked up from germline, CDR1 is SEHNR and CDR2 is FQNEAQ (reference sequence). The CDR3 consists of 15 residues. In DNA form, the CDR3 reads TGTGCCAGCACCCCGACTAGCGGGGGCACAGATACGCAGTATTTT. Protein sequence: CASTPTSGGTDTQYF.

The rearrangement uses TRBV28 and TRBJ2-5; TRBD2 is a possible D gene (5 bases). The CDR3 loop spans 13 amino acids. Germline lookup yields CDR1 MDHEN and CDR2 SYDVKM. V was shortened by 8 bases and J by 0 bases, with 10 bases between the two germline ends. This CDR3 reads CASFERNQETQYF. CDR3 DNA: TGTGCCAGCTTTGAGCGGAACCAAGAGACCCAGTACTTC.

J is TRBJ1-4 and V is TRBV3-1 (or the pseudogene TRBV3-2), with D perhaps TRBD1 (6 bases). The V end was cut by 7 bases, the J end by 7 bases, with 13 bases between. The germline CDR1 and CDR2 sequences are LGHDT and YNNKEL (reference sequence). CDR3 length equals 13 residues. DNA of the CDR3: TGTGCCAGCACGAGGGGGGGGACTGAAAAACTGTTTTTT. This encodes CASTRGGTEKLFF.